The clone carrying this T cell receptor beta chain was seen ten or more times. The CDR3 is 14 amino acids. J lost 4 bases, V lost 9 bases, and 8 bases had no gene match. Germline CDR1 reads LNHDA; CDR2 reads SQIVND (reference sequence). The time point is: after trial treatment. Described treatment: LDRT plus nivolumab, ipilimumab, low-dose cyclophosphamide and aspirin (RACIN trial). Gene-specific TRAV and TRBV primers were used for first-strand cDNA, covering alpha and beta chains. PCR amplification of the TCRs was performed with Phusion for 20 to 25 PCR cycles, and it relied on a constant-region primer together with a V-primer adapter. MiXCR, run by TCRdb on the reads, gives a single entry per CDR3 protein. The repertoire holds roughly 100,000 distinct CDR3 sequences, with roughly 20% as singletons. The data stem from a study of low-dose radiotherapy and immunotherapy resistance in tumors.

The chain is built from TRBV19 and TRBJ1-3; 8 nucleotides align to TRBD1. The TCR comes from a male donor with prostate cancer. Material: PBMCs, obtained after low-dose radiotherapy plus immunotherapy. Here the CDR3 reads CASTHRDRGNTIYF. The CDR3 nucleotides read TGTGCCAGCACCCACCGGGACAGGGGAAACACCATATATTTT.